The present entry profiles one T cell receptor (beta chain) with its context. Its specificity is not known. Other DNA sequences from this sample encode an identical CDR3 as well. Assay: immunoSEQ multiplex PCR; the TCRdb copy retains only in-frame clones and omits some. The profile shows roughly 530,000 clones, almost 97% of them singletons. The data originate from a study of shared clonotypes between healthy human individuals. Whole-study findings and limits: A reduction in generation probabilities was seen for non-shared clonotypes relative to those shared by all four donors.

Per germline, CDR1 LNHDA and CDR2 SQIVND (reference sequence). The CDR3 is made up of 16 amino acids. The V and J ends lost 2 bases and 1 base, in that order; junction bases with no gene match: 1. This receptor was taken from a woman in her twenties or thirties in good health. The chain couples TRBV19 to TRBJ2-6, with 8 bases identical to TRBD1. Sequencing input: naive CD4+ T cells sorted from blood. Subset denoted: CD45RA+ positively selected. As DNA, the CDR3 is TGTGCCAGTAGTATAAGGACAGGGTCTGGGGCCAACGTCCTGACTTTC. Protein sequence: CASSIRTGSGANVLTF.